This T cell receptor beta chain was recorded in a study of patients and donors after allogeneic stem cell transplantation. TCRdb re-analysed the RT-PCR reads in MiXCR, keeping a single row per CDR3 protein. The data contain about a million distinct CDR3 sequences, roughly 18% of them singletons. Germline CDR1 reads SGHRS; CDR2 reads YFSETQ. Between the trimmed V and J ends, which lost 3 bases and 0 bases, there was a span of 13 bases. This CDR3 is built from 15 residues. The origin of this receptor is a human donor who was either an allogeneic HSCT recipient or a stem cell or donor lymphocyte infusion donor (not recorded which). It is not recorded whose cells these are; they may come from a transplant donor. The chain has TRBV5-1 and TRBJ2-7; D gene unclear. The sample was blood, either unsorted or a sorted T cell fraction (not recorded which). The CDR3 sequence: CASSSSARSSYEQYF. CDR3 nucleotide sequence: TGCGCCAGCAGCTCGTCTGCGAGGAGCTCCTACGAGCAGTACTTC. Drawing the rest from reference TRBV5-1 and TRBJ2-7, the complete variable domain is KAGVTQTPRYLIKTRGQQVTLSCSPISGHRSVSWYQQTPGQGLQFLFEYFSETQRNKGNFPGRFSGRQFSNSRSEMNVSTLELGDSALYLCASSSSARSSYEQYFGPGTRLTVT.